The 23 T cell receptor beta chains presented below share a single source sample, sequenced in a study of cytomegalovirus exposure and HLA in healthy donors. Use of 60 Vbeta and 13 Jbeta primers characterized the PCR. TCRdb's table, derived via immunoSEQ multiplex PCR, lists solely in-frame clones and lacks some. The sample lists roughly 100,000 clones, 75% occurring once. Material for sequencing was PBMCs. The receptors originated from a middle-aged man in good health and CMV-seronegative.

This clone came up a few times. The CDR3 reads CASRPTGGNREQYF. The CDR3 region has the DNA TGTGCCAGCAGGCCGACAGGGGGCAATAGGGAGCAGTACTTC. V is TRBV5-6 and J is TRBJ2-7, with 10 bases identical to TRBD1. CDR3 length: 14 amino acids. Trimming removed 5 bases from V and 7 bases from J; junction bases left unmatched: 9. The V gene's germline CDR1 is SGHDT and CDR2 YYEEEE.

This clone turned up a few times. The J gene is TRBJ2-7, the V gene TRBV10-1; D is unclear. In germline, CDR1 is WNHNN, CDR2 SYGVQD (reference sequence). The germline V and J ends were trimmed by 8 bases and 2 bases, with 7 bases remaining between them. The CDR3 spans 11 residues. The CDR3 sequence: CASPDTYEQYF. In DNA, the CDR3 is TGCGCCAGCCCCGACACCTACGAGCAGTACTTC.

The V gene is TRBV28, the J gene TRBJ2-7; 10 nucleotides agree with TRBD2. Germline V gene data show CDR1 as MDHEN and CDR2 as SYDVKM. With 5 bases clipped from V and 7 bases from J, the junction kept 8 bases outside the gene matches. The CDR3 contains 14 residues. This CDR3 is CASSGSGGAWEQYF. Written as DNA, the CDR3 is TGTGCCAGCAGTGGCAGCGGGGGGGCTTGGGAGCAGTACTTC.

The chain employs TRBV5-1 and TRBJ2-7; the D is unclear. The CDR3 loop spans 13 amino acids. The ends were cut back, 4 bases at V and 4 bases at J, with 12 bases in the middle. Germline CDR1 SGHRS, CDR2 YFSETQ. The CDR3 reads CASSPPGGYEQYF. CDR3 sequence (DNA): TGCGCCAGCAGCCCTCCAGGTGGGTACGAGCAGTACTTC.

The genes are TRBV4-1 and TRBJ1-4, with 8 bases identical to TRBD1. Trimming took 0 bases from V and 11 from J; bases not matched to a gene: 14. CDR3 length equals 17 residues. Per the germline V gene, CDR1 is MGHRA and CDR2 is YSYEKL. CDR3 nucleotides: TGCGCCAGCAGCCAAGATCGTACAGGGGGGAGCAGAGAGAAACTGTTTTTT. As protein: CASSQDRTGGSREKLFF.

This clone appeared a single time. This sequence joins TRBV7-2 and TRBJ2-7, with 11 bases fitting TRBD2. Germline lookup yields CDR1 SGHTA and CDR2 FQGNSA. The CDR3 runs to 15 residues. V lost 3 bases and J lost 0; bases outside the gene matches: 1. This chain's CDR3 is CASSFTSGGSYEQYF. As DNA, the CDR3 is TGTGCCAGCAGCTTTACTAGCGGGGGCTCCTACGAGCAGTACTTC.

The chain combines TRBV7-2 with TRBJ1-2; D not certain. The V gene lost 2 bases and the J gene lost 6 bases, with 16 bases spanning the gap. Germline V gene data show CDR1 as SGHTA and CDR2 as FQGNSA. The CDR3 runs 15 residues. The CDR3 nucleotides read TGTGCCAGCAGCTTAAACCCCGGGTCGAGCAATGGCTACACCTTC. Its translation is CASSLNPGSSNGYTF.

This clone was picked up one time. The V call is TRBV30, the J call TRBJ2-7; D is perhaps TRBD2 (6 bases). The V gene lost 0 bases and the J gene lost 3 bases, with 12 bases spanning the gap. CDR1 is GTSNPN and CDR2 is SVGIG in the germline V gene (reference sequence). This CDR3 comprises 14 residues. CDR3 region: CAWSVLEEGYEQYF. The CDR3 DNA sequence: TGTGCCTGGAGTGTACTTGAGGAGGGCTACGAGCAGTACTTC.

In DNA, the CDR3 is TGCGCCAGCAGCTTGGTCGTGAACACTGAAGCTTTCTTT. Translation: CASSLVVNTEAFF. The chain employs TRBV5-1 and TRBJ1-1; D gene ambiguous. The V gene's germline CDR1 is SGHRS and CDR2 YFSETQ. Trimming removed 0 bases from V and 0 bases from J, with 3 bases in between. The length of the CDR3 is 13 residues.

In its sample, this clone was seen a few times. The chain combines TRBV30 with TRBJ1-4; perhaps TRBD1 as D (5 bases). Deletions cut 0 bases from V and 7 bases from J, with 15 bases between. Germline V gives CDR1 GTSNPN, CDR2 SVGIG (reference sequence). CDR3 length equals 15 residues. The CDR3 loop is CAWSVGGGTPEKLFF. The DNA for the CDR3 is TGTGCCTGGAGTGTCGGTGGCGGGACGCCTGAAAAACTGTTTTTT.

The chain uses TRBV7-9 and TRBJ2-5; D unresolved. Germline-derived CDR1 and CDR2 are SEHNR and FQNEAQ (reference sequence). The CDR3 contains 14 residues. V lost 1 base and J lost 5, with 11 bases in between. DNA for the CDR3: TGTGCCAGCAGCTTAGGGGCCTCCCTGGAGACCCAGTACTTC. Translation gives CASSLGASLETQYF.

This clone was counted a few times. The rearrangement joins TRBV9 to TRBJ1-5; D not resolved. The germline V and J ends were trimmed by 0 bases and 4 bases, with 11 bases remaining between them. The CDR3 spans 15 residues. CDR1 and CDR2 from the germline V gene are SGDLS and YYNGEE. The CDR3 reads CASSVGAGLNQPQHF. CDR3 coding DNA: TGTGCCAGCAGCGTAGGGGCAGGACTAAATCAGCCCCAGCATTTT.

This clone was counted between two and nine times. The V call is TRBV21-1, the J call TRBJ1-2; TRBD1 was called by the table and not checked on the DNA. TRBV21-1 is a documented pseudogene. The CDR3 runs to 16 residues. CDR3 coding DNA: TGTGCCAGGGGGGATACGGGACATACATTGAACTATGGCTACACCTTC. It codes for CARGDTGHTLNYGYTF.

V and J are TRBV7-3 and TRBJ2-1; TRBD2 aligns across 7 bases. The CDR3 length is 14 residues. With 5 bases clipped from V and 4 bases from J, the junction kept 5 bases outside the gene matches. Germline CDR1 reads SGHTA; CDR2 reads FQGTGA. This CDR3 reads CASSPGTTYNEQFF. CDR3 nucleotides: TGTGCCAGCAGCCCCGGGACTACTTACAATGAGCAGTTCTTC. Combining the CDR3 with reference TRBV7-3 and TRBJ2-1 gives the whole variable domain GAGVSQTPSNKVTEKGKYVELRCDPISGHTALYWYRQSLGQGPEFLIYFQGTGAADDSGLPNDRFFAVRPEGSVSTLKIQRTERGDSAVYLCASSPGTTYNEQFFGPGTRLTVL.

This clone was observed a handful of times. The rearrangement joins TRBV7-9 to TRBJ1-1, with 7 positions matching TRBD1. V lost 5 bases, J lost 4 bases, and 7 bases stayed unmatched. The CDR3 extends over 14 amino acids. Germline lookup yields CDR1 SEHNR and CDR2 FQNEAQ (reference sequence). Here the CDR3 reads CASSDRQGATEAFF. For the CDR3, the DNA is TGTGCCAGCAGCGATAGACAGGGTGCCACTGAAGCTTTCTTT.

This clone appeared a single time. The chain uses TRBV5-1 and TRBJ2-3, with 10 bases that match TRBD2. The CDR3 consists of 16 residues. The J segment lost 5 bases and the V segment lost 4 bases, leaving 10 bases of the junction unmatched. Germline V CDR1 and CDR2: SGHRS, YFSETQ. CDR3 bases: TGCGCCAGCAGCGTACTACAGCGGGGGGGGCAAGATACGCAGTATTTT. It codes for CASSVLQRGGQDTQYF.

The chain combines TRBV9 with TRBJ2-7; D is unresolved. The CDR3 is 13 amino acids. With 4 bases removed from V and 2 bases from J, the gap between germline ends came to 10 bases. Per germline, CDR1 SGDLS and CDR2 YYNGEE. In DNA form, the CDR3 reads TGTGCCAGCAGCCCACACAGCCCCTACGAGCAGTACTTC. Protein product: CASSPHSPYEQYF.

The chain recombines TRBV6-5 with TRBJ1-1; D is perhaps TRBD1 (5 bases). CDR1 MNHEY and CDR2 SVGAGI come from the germline V gene. CDR3 length: 12 amino acids. Here the CDR3 reads CAAARDENEAFF. CDR3 in DNA: TGTGCTGCGGCCAGGGATGAAAATGAAGCTTTCTTT.

J is TRBJ2-5 and V is TRBV5-6, with D perhaps matching TRBD1 (5 bases). The V gene's germline CDR1 is SGHDT and CDR2 YYEEEE. The CDR3 is 16 residues long. Trimming removed 4 bases from V and 1 base from J, with 17 bases in between. In DNA form, the CDR3 reads TGTGCCAGCAGCCCAATCGACAGAGCGTTCCAAGAGACCCAGTACTTC. Encoded protein: CASSPIDRAFQETQYF. The full variable domain, with the rest looked up from reference TRBV5-6 and TRBJ2-5, is DAGVTQSPTHLIKTRGQQVTLRCSPKSGHDTVSWYQQALGQGPQFIFQYYEEEERQRGNFPDRFSGHQFPNYSSELNVNALLLGDSALYLCASSPIDRAFQETQYFGPGTRLLVL.

This chain joins TRBV5-1 and TRBJ1-2; TRBD1 might be the D (6 bases). The V gene's germline CDR1 is SGHRS and CDR2 YFSETQ. Trimming cost V 2 bases and J 4 bases, with 12 bases left between them. This CDR3 is built from 14 residues. The CDR3 loop reads CASSFQDSLYGYTF. DNA of the CDR3: TGCGCCAGCAGCTTCCAGGACAGTCTCTATGGCTACACCTTC. Complete variable domain (other parts from reference TRBV5-1 and TRBJ1-2): KAGVTQTPRYLIKTRGQQVTLSCSPISGHRSVSWYQQTPGQGLQFLFEYFSETQRNKGNFPGRFSGRQFSNSRSEMNVSTLELGDSALYLCASSFQDSLYGYTFGSGTRLTVV.

V and J are TRBV27 and TRBJ2-5; 10 bases match TRBD1. Germline V gives CDR1 MNHEY, CDR2 SMNVEV (reference sequence). J was trimmed by 5 bases and V by 2 bases; bases with no gene match: 5. This CDR3 comprises 15 residues. This CDR3 reads CASSLMGTGVETQYF. Here the CDR3 DNA reads TGTGCCAGCAGTTTAATGGGGACAGGGGTTGAGACCCAGTACTTC.

The chain combines TRBV7-9 with TRBJ2-2; 11 positions agree with TRBD1. The length of the CDR3 is 17 residues. Germline V gives CDR1 SEHNR, CDR2 FQNEAQ (reference sequence). V was clipped by 0 bases and J by 4 bases; unmatched bases: 4. The CDR3 region has the DNA TGTGCCAGCAGCTTAGCGTTGGACAGGGGGCGCACCGGGGAGCTGTTTTTT. Protein: CASSLALDRGRTGELFF.

The CDR3 sequence: CASRVSTGNNQPQHF. The CDR3 region has the DNA TGCGCCAGCAGGGTATCGACAGGCAACAATCAGCCCCAGCATTTT. This sequence joins TRBV5-1 and TRBJ1-5; maybe TRBD1 (6 bases). The CDR3 is 15 amino acids. V lost 5 bases, J lost 3 bases, and 15 bases lay in between. CDR1 and CDR2 (germline): SGHRS, YFSETQ. Drawing the rest from reference TRBV5-1 and TRBJ1-5, the complete variable domain is KAGVTQTPRYLIKTRGQQVTLSCSPISGHRSVSWYQQTPGQGLQFLFEYFSETQRNKGNFPGRFSGRQFSNSRSEMNVSTLELGDSALYLCASRVSTGNNQPQHFGDGTRLSIL.